The following is a T cell receptor (beta chain) sequence with its context. The data were taken from a study of blood T cell repertoires in COVID-19. Study-level information: From the United States, Italy and Spain came samples of acute and convalescent COVID-19. From T cells, B-cell-depleted T cells, or PBMCs came the material, which was cDNA or gDNA.

Trimming took off 8 bases at V and 8 bases at J, with 15 bases between the two ends. The CDR3 is 11 amino acids. Germline CDR1 and CDR2: DFQATT and SNEGSKA (reference sequence). Grouping used clinical history reported by participants in a survey and questionnaire. The recovered donors of Cohort 3 showed two negative PCRs, clearance, or symptom resolution. Only in-frame clones appear in the TCRdb table, and some are missing; sequencing was by immunoSEQ multiplex PCR. The sample carries 300,000 or so clones, just over 85% recorded once. This chain links TRBV20-1 with TRBJ1-2, with D possibly being TRBD1 (5 bases). The sample taken for sequencing was PBMCs or T cells enriched from blood (not recorded which). This sequence was found in a woman aged 18-35 years who had recovered from COVID-19. The CDR3 nucleotides read TGCAGTACTTTCAGGGTCGGCGGCTACACCTTC. Translating gives CSTFRVGGYTF.